This entry features one T cell receptor (beta chain) sequence. This specimen belongs to a study of Graves' ophthalmopathy and Graves' hyperthyroidism. Amplification from RNA transcripts yielded the TCR beta CDR3 regions. A first-round RT-PCR used HTBI primers, followed by a second-round multiplex PCR. In TCRdb, the multiplex PCR reads were re-called with MiXCR into one record per CDR3 protein. The data contain roughly 480,000 distinct CDR3 sequences, over 13% of them singletons. CDR3 length: 15 residues. The germline V and J ends were trimmed by 5 bases and 6 bases, with 19 bases remaining between them. The germline gives CDR1 MNHNS, CDR2 SASEGT.

Material: blood. The receptor was derived from a woman in her 30s with Graves' ophthalmopathy. The V call is TRBV6-1, the J call TRBJ1-1; no reliable D call. In nucleotides, the CDR3 is TGTGCCAGCAGTAAAGATCCCGGAAACTTTCCTGAAGCTTTCTTT. Amino acid sequence: CASSKDPGNFPEAFF.